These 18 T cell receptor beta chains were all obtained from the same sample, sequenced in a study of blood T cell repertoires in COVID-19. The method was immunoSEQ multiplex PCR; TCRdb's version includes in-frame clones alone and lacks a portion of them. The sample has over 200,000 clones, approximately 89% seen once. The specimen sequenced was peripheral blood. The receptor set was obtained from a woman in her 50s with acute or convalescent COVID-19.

The CDR3 nucleotides read TGTGCCAGCAGCTTAGCCGGGACAGGGCTTAGGTCTAATTCACCCCTCCACTTT. This codes for CASSLAGTGLRSNSPLHF. This sequence joins TRBV7-2 and TRBJ1-6; 9 bases agree with TRBD1. This CDR3 comprises 18 residues. Germline CDR1 SGHTA, CDR2 FQGNSA. J gave up 6 bases and V 0 bases, and 9 bases lay outside the gene matches. The full variable domain, with the rest looked up from reference TRBV7-2 and TRBJ1-6, is GAGVSQSPSNKVTEKGKDVELRCDPISGHTALYWYRQSLGQGLEFLIYFQGNSAPDKSGLPSDRFSAERTGGSVSTLTIQRTQQEDSAVYLCASSLAGTGLRSNSPLHFGNGTRLTVT.

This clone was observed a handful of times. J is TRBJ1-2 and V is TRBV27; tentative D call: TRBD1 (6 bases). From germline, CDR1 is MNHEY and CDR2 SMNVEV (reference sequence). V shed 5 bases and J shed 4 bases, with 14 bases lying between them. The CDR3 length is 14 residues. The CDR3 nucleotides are TGTGCCAGCAGTCCCCAACAGGGATCCTATGGCTACACCTTC. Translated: CASSPQQGSYGYTF.

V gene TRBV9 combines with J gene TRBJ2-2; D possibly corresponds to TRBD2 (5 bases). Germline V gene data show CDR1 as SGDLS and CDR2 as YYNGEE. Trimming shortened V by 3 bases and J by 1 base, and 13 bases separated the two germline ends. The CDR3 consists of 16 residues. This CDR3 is CASSANGLVNTGELFF. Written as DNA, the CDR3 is TGTGCCAGCAGCGCCAACGGACTGGTGAACACCGGGGAGCTGTTTTTT.

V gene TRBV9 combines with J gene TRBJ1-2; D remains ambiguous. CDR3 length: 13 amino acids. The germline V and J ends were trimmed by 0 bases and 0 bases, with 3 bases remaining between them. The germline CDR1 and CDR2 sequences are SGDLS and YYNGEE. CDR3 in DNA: TGTGCCAGCAGCGTAGCAACTAACTATGGCTACACCTTC. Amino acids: CASSVATNYGYTF.

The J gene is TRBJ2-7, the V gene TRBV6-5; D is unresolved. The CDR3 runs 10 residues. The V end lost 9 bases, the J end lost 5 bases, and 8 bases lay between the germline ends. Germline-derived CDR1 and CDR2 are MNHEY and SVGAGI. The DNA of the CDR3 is TGTGCCAGTAACACCGACGAGCAGTACTTC. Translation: CASNTDEQYF.

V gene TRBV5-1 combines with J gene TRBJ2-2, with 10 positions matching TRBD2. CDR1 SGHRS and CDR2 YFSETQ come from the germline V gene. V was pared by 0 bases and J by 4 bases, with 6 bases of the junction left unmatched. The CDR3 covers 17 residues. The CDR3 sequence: CASSLVPSGSGTGELFF. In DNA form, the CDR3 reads TGCGCCAGCAGCTTGGTGCCTAGCGGGAGTGGCACCGGGGAGCTGTTTTTT.

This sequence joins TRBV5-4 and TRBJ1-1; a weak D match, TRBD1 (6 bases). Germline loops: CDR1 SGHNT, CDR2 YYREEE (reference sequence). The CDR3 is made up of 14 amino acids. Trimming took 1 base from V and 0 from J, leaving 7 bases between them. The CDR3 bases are TGTGCCAGCAGCTTGCAGGGGATGAACACTGAAGCTTTCTTT. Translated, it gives CASSLQGMNTEAFF.

CDR3 sequence: CASSQDYSTDTQYF. CDR3 bases: TGTGCCAGCAGCCAAGACTACAGCACAGATACGCAGTATTTT. The chain couples TRBV3-1 (or the pseudogene TRBV3-2) to TRBJ2-3; D uncertain. Germline V gene data show CDR1 as LGHDT and CDR2 as YNNKEL (reference sequence). V gave up 0 bases and J gave up 0 bases, with 4 bases separating them. The CDR3 is 14 residues long.

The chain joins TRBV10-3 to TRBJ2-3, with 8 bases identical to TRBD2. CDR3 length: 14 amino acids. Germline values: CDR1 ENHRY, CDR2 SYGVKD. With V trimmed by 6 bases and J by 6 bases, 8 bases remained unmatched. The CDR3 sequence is CAISPGGGLDTQYF. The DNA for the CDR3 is TGTGCCATCAGCCCCGGGGGGGGGCTGGATACGCAGTATTTT.

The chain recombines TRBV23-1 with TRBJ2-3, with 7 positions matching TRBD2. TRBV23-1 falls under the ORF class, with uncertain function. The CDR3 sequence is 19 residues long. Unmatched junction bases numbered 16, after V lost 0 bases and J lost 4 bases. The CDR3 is CASSQSRAGDGYGADTQYF. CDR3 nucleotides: TGCGCCAGCAGTCAATCAAGGGCGGGAGATGGGTATGGGGCAGATACGCAGTATTTT.

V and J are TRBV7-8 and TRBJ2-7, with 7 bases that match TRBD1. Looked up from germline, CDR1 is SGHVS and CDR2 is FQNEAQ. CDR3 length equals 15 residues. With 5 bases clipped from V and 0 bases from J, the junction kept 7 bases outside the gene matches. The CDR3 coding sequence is TGTGCCAGCAGCGTAGACAGGGAAAGCTCCTACGAGCAGTACTTC. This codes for CASSVDRESSYEQYF.

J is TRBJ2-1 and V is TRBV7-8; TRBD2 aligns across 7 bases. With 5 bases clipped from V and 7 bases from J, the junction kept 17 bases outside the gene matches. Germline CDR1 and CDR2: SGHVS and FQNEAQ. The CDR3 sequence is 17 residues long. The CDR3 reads CASSPRLGGRARNEQFF. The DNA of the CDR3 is TGTGCCAGCAGCCCTCGGCTGGGGGGGAGGGCCCGGAATGAGCAGTTCTTC. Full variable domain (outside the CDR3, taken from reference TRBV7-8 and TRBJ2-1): GAGVSQSPRYKVAKRGQDVALRCDPISGHVSLFWYQQALGQGPEFLTYFQNEAQLDKSGLPSDRFFAERPEGSVSTLKIQRTQQEDSAVYLCASSPRLGGRARNEQFFGPGTRLTVL.

In DNA form, the CDR3 reads TGCGCCAGCAGCCAAACAGGGGTGAGCGGGGAGCTGTTTTTT. This sequence encodes CASSQTGVSGELFF. The gene calls are TRBV5-1 and TRBJ2-2, with 7 nucleotides matching TRBD1. Per germline, CDR1 SGHRS and CDR2 YFSETQ. The CDR3 length is 14 residues. The V and J ends lost 4 bases and 7 bases, in that order; junction bases with no gene match: 7.

The DNA for the CDR3 is TGTGCCAGCAGCCTCCCTGTAGCGGGAGAACAGACCCAGTACTTC. Translation: CASSLPVAGEQTQYF. The chain has TRBV13 and TRBJ2-5; TRBD2 matches at 9 bases. Germline V gives CDR1 PRHDT, CDR2 FYEKMQ (reference sequence). This CDR3 spans 15 amino acids. Trimming cost V 5 bases and J 6 bases; bases outside gene matches: 10.

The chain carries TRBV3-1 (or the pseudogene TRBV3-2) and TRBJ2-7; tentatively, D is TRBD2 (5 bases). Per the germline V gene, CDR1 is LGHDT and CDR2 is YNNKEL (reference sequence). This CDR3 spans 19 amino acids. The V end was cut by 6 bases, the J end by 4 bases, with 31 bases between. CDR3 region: CASSLADVAASPTGYEQYF. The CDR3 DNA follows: TGTGCCAGCAGTCTGGCCGACGTCGCGGCCAGCCCAACGGGGTACGAGCAGTACTTC.

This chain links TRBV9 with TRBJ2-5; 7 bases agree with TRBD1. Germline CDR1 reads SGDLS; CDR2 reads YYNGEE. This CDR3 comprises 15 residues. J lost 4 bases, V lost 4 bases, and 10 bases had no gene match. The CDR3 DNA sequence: TGTGCCAGCAGCTCACATACAGGGGAAGGAGAGACCCAGTACTTC. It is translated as CASSSHTGEGETQYF.

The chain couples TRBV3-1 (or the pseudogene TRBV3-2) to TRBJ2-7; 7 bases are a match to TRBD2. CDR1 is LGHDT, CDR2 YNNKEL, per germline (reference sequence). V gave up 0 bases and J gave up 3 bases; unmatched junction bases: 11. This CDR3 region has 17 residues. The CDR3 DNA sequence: TGTGCCAGCAGCCAAGACAAAGCGGGACCTTGGGGCTACGAGCAGTACTTC. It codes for CASSQDKAGPWGYEQYF.

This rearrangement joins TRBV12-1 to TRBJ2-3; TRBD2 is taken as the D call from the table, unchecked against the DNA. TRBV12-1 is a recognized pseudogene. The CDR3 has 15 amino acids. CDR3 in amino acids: CASSSLAQTPDTQYF. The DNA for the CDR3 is TGTGCCAGCAGCTCCCTAGCGCAGACACCAGATACGCAGTATTTT.